This paragraph covers one T cell receptor beta chain sequence. J gave up 0 bases and V 5 bases, and 8 bases lay outside the gene matches. Germline CDR1 LNHDA, CDR2 SQIVND (reference sequence). The CDR3 extends over 16 amino acids. This specimen comes from a study of blood T cell repertoires in COVID-19. Assay: immunoSEQ multiplex PCR; the TCRdb copy retains only in-frame clones and omits some. Of fewer than 250,000 clones in the sample, 75% to 90% were seen once. The J gene is TRBJ1-1, the V gene TRBV19, with 8 bases identical to TRBD1. The sample was peripheral blood. The TCR sequence derives from a middle-aged man with acute or convalescent COVID-19. CDR3: CASSARQGQVNTEAFF. In nucleotides, the CDR3 is TGTGCCAGTAGTGCCAGACAGGGGCAAGTGAACACTGAAGCTTTCTTT.